This TCR beta chain was profiled in a study of T-cell reconstitution after alpha-beta-depleted transplantation in children. TCRbeta library preparation incorporated unique molecular identifiers. Each CDR3 protein is one row after TCRdb ran MiXCR on the PCR reads. The sample carries almost 500,000 distinct CDR3 sequences, roughly an eighth recorded once. V was pared by 5 bases and J by 10 bases, with 15 bases of the junction left unmatched. This CDR3 contains 17 residues. In its sample, this clonotype was seen many times. The TCR originated in a human donor who donated a stem cell graft to a child with combined immunodeficiency. Specimen: PBMCs from the stem cell graft donor, collected from the stem cell graft. The V and J genes are TRBV12-3 or TRBV12-4 and TRBJ2-3, with 13 bases that match TRBD2. Here the CDR3 DNA reads TGTGCCAGCAGTCAACGCGAACTAGCGGGAGGGCCTGGGGCGCAGTATTTT. Translation: CASSQRELAGGPGAQYF.